A single T cell receptor beta chain is shown here with its context. Its antigen is unknown. These data come from a study of T cell clonotyping in hematopoietic cell transplantation. Study-wide points: Cells were unsorted, so CD4 and CD8 contributions were not separated. Few recipient clonotypes overlapped donors; over 95% were de novo at given depth. Pathologically expanded recipient clonotypes increased progressively from day 30 to day 180 as diversity fell. Graft donor and pretransplant recipient Inverse Simpson Index values predicted broader posttransplant TCR diversity.

Measured with immunoSEQ multiplex PCR; TCRdb has only the in-frame clones, and not every one. Here the sample spans 4,500 to 5,000 clones, 94% being singletons. V was pared by 0 bases and J by 6 bases, with 12 bases between. The CDR3 runs 14 residues. The chain employs TRBV23-1 and TRBJ2-7; D is undetermined. TRBV23-1 is given ORF status, its function remaining uncertain. The sequence derives from a male patient aged 55 to 70 who had an allogeneic stem cell transplant from a related donor, so the T cells may come from the graft donor. Some clones in this sample may be carry-over from other donors' samples. Sequenced material: PBMCs, taken 180 days after allogeneic stem cell transplant. CDR3 DNA: TGCGCCAGCAGTCAATCGGGCGAAGGGTTCGAGCAGTACTTC. Translating it yields CASSQSGEGFEQYF.